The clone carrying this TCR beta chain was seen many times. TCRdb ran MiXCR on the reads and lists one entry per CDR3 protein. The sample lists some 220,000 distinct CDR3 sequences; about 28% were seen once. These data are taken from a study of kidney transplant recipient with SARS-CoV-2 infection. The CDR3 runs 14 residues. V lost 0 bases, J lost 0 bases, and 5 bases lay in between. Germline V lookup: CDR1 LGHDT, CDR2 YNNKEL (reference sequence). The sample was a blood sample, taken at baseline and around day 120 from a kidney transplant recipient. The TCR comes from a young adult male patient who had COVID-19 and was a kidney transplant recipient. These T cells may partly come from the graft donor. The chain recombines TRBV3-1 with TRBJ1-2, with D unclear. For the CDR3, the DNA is TGTGCCAGCAGCCAAGACCGGCCTAACTATGGCTACACCTTC. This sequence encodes CASSQDRPNYGYTF.